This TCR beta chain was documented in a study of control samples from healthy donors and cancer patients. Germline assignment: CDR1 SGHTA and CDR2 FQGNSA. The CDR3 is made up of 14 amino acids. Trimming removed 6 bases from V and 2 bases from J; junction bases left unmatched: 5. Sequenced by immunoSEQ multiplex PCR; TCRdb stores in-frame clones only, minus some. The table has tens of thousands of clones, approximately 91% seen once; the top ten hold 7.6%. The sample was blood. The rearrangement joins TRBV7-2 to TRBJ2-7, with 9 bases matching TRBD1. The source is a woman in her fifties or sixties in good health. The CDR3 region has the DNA TGTGCCAGCAGGGTGACAGGGGGTCCCTACGAGCAGTACTTC. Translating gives CASRVTGGPYEQYF.